This is a list of T cell receptor beta chains from one sample in a study of PD-L1 blockade in urothelial cancer. Method: immunoSEQ multiplex PCR; TCRdb's copy keeps in-frame clones and lacks some. Here the sample spans tens of thousands of clones, around four fifths being singletons. The sample consisted of PBMCs, taken around atezolizumab (anti-PD-L1) treatment. The receptors stem from a man in his 70s with urothelial cancer. CDR3s include the opening cysteine and the closing phenylalanine or tryptophan. The D gene is left open where the match is weak. The size field is filled for only some rows; it gives once, few, many or a size class.

V gene	clone size	D gene	J gene	CDR3 protein	CDR3 DNA
TRBV29-1	once	TRBD1	TRBJ1-4	CSVEVGAGGREKLFF	TGCAGCGTTGAAGTAGGGGCAGGGGGCCGTGAAAAACTGTTTTTT
TRBV29-1	once	NA	TRBJ2-5	CSVAAGPVQETQYF	TGCAGCGTTGCGGCGGGACCGGTCCAAGAGACCCAGTACTTC
TRBV27	NA	TRBD1	TRBJ2-3	CASSSPKDRLTQYF	TGTGCCAGCAGTTCGCCTAAGGACAGGCTAACGCAGTATTTT
TRBV10-3	few	TRBD2	TRBJ2-2	CAQKAGEGTGELFF	TGTGCCCAAAAGGCGGGAGAGGGCACCGGGGAGCTGTTTTTT
TRBV28	NA	NA	TRBJ2-7	CASSLFPYEQYF	TGTGCCAGCAGCCTATTTCCTTACGAGCAGTACTTC
TRBV4-2	NA	TRBD1	TRBJ1-2	CASSRSGGSYGYTF	TGTGCCAGCAGCCGGTCAGGGGGCAGCTATGGCTACACCTTC
TRBV5-1	NA	TRBD2	TRBJ2-7	CASGQAGSQRYEQYF	TGCGCCAGCGGCCAAGCGGGATCCCAAAGATACGAGCAGTACTTC
TRBV6-6	NA	TRBD1	TRBJ2-1	CASSREGGQGYEQFF	TGTGCCAGCAGTAGGGAGGGGGGACAGGGCTATGAGCAGTTCTTC
TRBV4-1	NA	NA	TRBJ2-1	CASSHLLSEVSYNEQFF	TGCGCCAGCAGCCACTTACTTTCTGAAGTCTCCTACAATGAGCAGTTCTTC
TRBV6-5	once	TRBD2	TRBJ2-1	CASSTGLAGADEQFF	TGTGCCAGCAGTACGGGACTAGCGGGAGCCGATGAGCAGTTCTTC
TRBV11-2	NA	NA	TRBJ2-7	CASSPIADSSYEQYF	TGTGCCAGCAGCCCCATAGCGGATAGCTCCTACGAGCAGTACTTC
TRBV6-6	NA	TRBD1	TRBJ2-5	CASTRDRRETQYF	TGTGCCAGCACTAGGGACAGACGAGAGACCCAGTACTTC
TRBV10-3	NA	NA	TRBJ1-4	CAISLTPLNEKLFF	TGTGCCATCAGTCTTACTCCTCTTAATGAAAAACTGTTTTTT
TRBV19	NA	NA	TRBJ2-7	CASSMRGLVGSEQYF	TGTGCCAGTAGTATGAGGGGACTTGTTGGTTCCGAGCAGTACTTC
TRBV15	NA	NA	TRBJ2-2	CATRVGGATGELFF	TGTGCCACCAGGGTAGGAGGGGCCACCGGGGAGCTGTTTTTT
TRBV14	NA	NA	TRBJ1-2	CASSHQDRLYGYTF	TGTGCCAGCAGCCATCAAGACAGGCTCTATGGCTACACCTTC
TRBV29-1	few	NA	TRBJ1-5	CSVLTEGSPNQPQHF	TGCAGCGTACTGACTGAGGGATCTCCGAATCAGCCCCAGCATTTT
TRBV19	NA	TRBD1	TRBJ1-5	CASKRQGQGWNQPQHF	TGTGCCAGCAAACGGCAGGGACAGGGATGGAATCAGCCCCAGCATTTT
TRBV5-5	NA	NA	TRBJ2-1	CASSSSNEQFF	TGTGCCAGCAGCTCTTCCAATGAGCAGTTCTTC
TRBV4-1	NA	TRBD1	TRBJ2-5	CASSRYRGQETQYF	TGCGCCAGCAGCAGGTACAGGGGACAAGAGACCCAGTACTTC
TRBV18	NA	TRBD2	TRBJ2-1	CASSFTGTSGYNEQFF	TGTGCCAGCTCTTTCACCGGGACTAGCGGATACAATGAGCAGTTCTTC
TRBV15	NA	TRBD2	TRBJ2-7	CATSIGTSASYEQYF	TGTGCCACCAGCATTGGGACTAGCGCCTCCTACGAGCAGTACTTC
TRBV27	NA	TRBD1	TRBJ1-4	CASSLSVGTGGEKLFF	TGTGCCAGCAGTTTATCGGTAGGGACAGGGGGCGAAAAACTGTTTTTT
TRBV28	NA	TRBD2	TRBJ2-3	CASSFGVGLAGTDTQYF	TGTGCCAGCAGTTTTGGCGTTGGGCTAGCGGGAACAGATACGCAGTATTTT
TRBV19	NA	NA	TRBJ2-1	CAAGRGPSYNEQFF	TGTGCGGCCGGGCGGGGACCCTCCTACAATGAGCAGTTCTTC
TRBV7-9	NA	TRBD1	TRBJ1-2	CASSPDRLLSYGYTF	TGTGCCAGCAGCCCGGACAGGTTATTGAGCTATGGCTACACCTTC
TRBV4-1	NA	TRBD1	TRBJ1-4	CASSQGTAYVATNEKLFF	TGCGCCAGCAGCCAGGGGACAGCCTATGTTGCAACTAATGAAAAACTGTTTTTT
TRBV7-9	few	TRBD1	TRBJ2-6	CASSLNRGLRGANVLTF	TGTGCCAGCAGCTTAAACAGGGGCCTAAGGGGGGCCAACGTCCTGACTTTC
TRBV7-9	few	TRBD1	TRBJ1-2	CASSLASRQGAGYTF	TGTGCCAGCAGCTTAGCATCCAGGCAGGGGGCTGGCTACACCTTC
TRBV28	NA	NA	TRBJ2-2	CASSPGSTSSNTGELFF	TGTGCCAGCAGTCCGGGATCGACTAGTTCGAACACCGGGGAGCTGTTTTTT
TRBV28	NA	TRBD1	TRBJ1-4	CASRRTGASAEKLFF	TGTGCCAGCAGACGGACAGGGGCGTCCGCGGAAAAACTGTTTTTT
TRBV5-1	NA	NA	TRBJ2-1	CASSPRGAGGNNNEQFF	TGCGCCAGCAGCCCCAGAGGGGCGGGCGGGAATAACAATGAGCAGTTCTTC
TRBV12-5	NA	NA	TRBJ1-1	CASGLEQGLSVEAFF	TGTGCTAGTGGTTTGGAACAGGGCTTGAGTGTTGAAGCTTTCTTT
TRBV5-1	NA	NA	TRBJ2-3	CASTATGGLSTDTQYF	TGCGCCAGCACCGCCACCGGGGGGCTTAGCACAGATACGCAGTATTTT
TRBV27	NA	TRBD2	TRBJ2-7	CASSLFRPSGISSEQYF	TGTGCCAGCAGTCTATTCAGACCTAGCGGGATTTCGTCCGAGCAGTACTTC
TRBV6-8	once	TRBD1	TRBJ1-6	CASTLDRANSPLHF	TGTGCCAGCACCCTCGACAGGGCTAATTCACCCCTCCACTTT
TRBV27	NA	NA	TRBJ2-2	CASSLLGGEDTGELFF	TGTGCCAGCAGTTTATTGGGGGGAGAGGACACCGGGGAGCTGTTTTTT
TRBV19	NA	TRBD2	TRBJ2-3	CASSIEIMTSGRPDTQYF	TGTGCCAGTAGTATAGAAATCATGACTAGCGGGAGACCAGATACGCAGTATTTT
TRBV28	NA	NA	TRBJ2-6	CASSLTGGLSGANVLTF	TGTGCCAGCAGTTTAACGGGGGGCTTGTCTGGGGCCAACGTCCTGACTTTC
TRBV27	NA	TRBD2	TRBJ2-3	CASSPRLAGVTDTQYF	TGTGCCAGCAGTCCCCGACTAGCGGGGGTCACAGATACGCAGTATTTT
TRBV5-1	NA	NA	TRBJ2-2	CASSSGGTARTGELFF	TGCGCCAGCAGCTCCGGGGGAACGGCCCGCACCGGGGAGCTGTTTTTT
TRBV20-1	NA	NA	TRBJ2-2	CSATRAGELFF	TGCAGTGCTACTAGAGCCGGGGAGCTGTTTTTT
TRBV6-5	NA	TRBD2	TRBJ2-3	CASSSTSGTSTDTQYF	TGTGCCAGCAGTTCCACTAGCGGGACTAGCACAGATACGCAGTATTTT